This T cell receptor beta chain was captured in a study of cytomegalovirus exposure and HLA in healthy donors. Whole-study results and caveats: In vitro experiments confirmed that a few CMV-associated chains were specific for CMV antigens. In an earlier analysis, productive rearrangement rates for most beta V segments clustered near 87% or 30%. A missense DCLRE1C variant was associated with V- and J-gene trimming of TCR beta chains in a later analysis, and an independent cohort replicated the association. HLA alleles showed associations with some 17,000 TCR beta sequences in a later analysis, at a 0.05 false discovery rate.

Comment on this clone: Its antigen remains unknown.

In the PCR, 60 Vbeta and 13 Jbeta primers were used. Method: immunoSEQ multiplex PCR; TCRdb's copy keeps in-frame clones and lacks some. Its clone listing holds about 170,000 clones. The TCR was taken from a woman aged 18-29 years in good health and CMV-seropositive. Input material: PBMCs.

The CDR3 sequence: CASRAFLQGSDTQYF. The CDR3 region has the DNA TGTGCCAGCAGGGCTTTTTTGCAGGGGTCAGATACGCAGTATTTT. The rearrangement links TRBV6-1 to TRBJ2-3, with D perhaps TRBD1 (6 bases). V was shortened by 6 bases and J by 4 bases, with 17 bases between the two germline ends. The CDR3 length is 15 residues. Germline V lookup: CDR1 MNHNS, CDR2 SASEGT.